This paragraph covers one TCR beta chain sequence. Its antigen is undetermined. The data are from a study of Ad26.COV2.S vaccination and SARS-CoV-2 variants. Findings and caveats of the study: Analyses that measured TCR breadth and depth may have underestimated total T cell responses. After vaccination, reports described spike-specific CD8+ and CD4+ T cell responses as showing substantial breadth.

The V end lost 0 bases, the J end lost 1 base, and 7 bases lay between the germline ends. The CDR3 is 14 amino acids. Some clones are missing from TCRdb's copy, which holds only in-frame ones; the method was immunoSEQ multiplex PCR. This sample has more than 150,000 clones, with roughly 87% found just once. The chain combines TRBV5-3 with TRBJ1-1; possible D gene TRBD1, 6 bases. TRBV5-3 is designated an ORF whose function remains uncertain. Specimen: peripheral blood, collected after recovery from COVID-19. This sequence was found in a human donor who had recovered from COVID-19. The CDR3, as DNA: TGTGCCAGAAGCTTGGGGGGACAGAACACTGAAGCTTTCTTT. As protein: CARSLGGQNTEAFF.